What follows are 15 T cell receptor beta chains derived from one specimen sequenced in a study of cytomegalovirus exposure and HLA in healthy donors (dated by TCRdb to about 2017). The library came from the immunoSEQ multiplex PCR assay. For the multiplex PCR, a mixture combining 60 forward primers for TCR Vbeta segments and 13 reverse primers for TCR Jbeta segments was used. Entries here come from immuneACCESS through TCRdb and include only in-frame sequences with V and J called. Some clones fail to appear in such tables; in the studies checked, an unresolved V gene covers under half of the shortfall, and the cause of the remainder is unknown. This sample is represented by nearly 95,000 clones; roughly 73% of them were singletons. Jointly, the top ten make up about 3.8% of the sample. The sequenced sample was PBMCs. The receptors come from a woman aged 40 to 49 in good health and CMV-seronegative.

J is TRBJ2-7 and V is TRBV29-1, with TRBD1 as a possible D gene (5 bases). The CDR3 length is 15 residues. Germline V gene data show CDR1 as SQVTM and CDR2 as ANQGSEA. V was cut by 5 bases and J by 0 bases, with 17 bases left in between. The CDR3 DNA reads as TGCAGCGTTCAACCTCTCCAGGGCAGCTCCTACGAGCAGTACTTC. Protein: CSVQPLQGSSYEQYF.

The V call is TRBV28, the J call TRBJ2-7; 10 bases map to TRBD1. The CDR3 runs to 15 residues. V trimming: 6 bases; J trimming: 3 bases; junction bases outside the gene matches: 8. CDR1 is MDHEN and CDR2 is SYDVKM in the germline V gene. The CDR3 region is CASRIPGDRGYEQYF. The DNA for the CDR3 is TGTGCCAGCAGGATACCAGGGGACAGGGGCTACGAGCAGTACTTC.

The V gene is TRBV19, the J gene TRBJ1-3; 8 bases are a match to TRBD1. Germline V gene data show CDR1 as LNHDA and CDR2 as SQIVND (reference sequence). This CDR3 is built from 14 residues. The ends lost 6 bases at V and 8 bases at J; junction bases unmatched: 9. CDR3 in amino acids: CASRTSGGKDTIYF. The CDR3 coding sequence is TGTGCCAGTAGAACATCAGGGGGCAAGGACACCATATATTTT.

This rearrangement joins TRBV19 to TRBJ1-3; no definite D call. CDR3 size: 16 residues. The V end was cut by 3 bases, the J end by 0 bases, with 12 bases between. CDR1 is LNHDA, CDR2 SQIVND, per germline (reference sequence). CDR3 protein: CASSILRQHSGNTIYF. DNA for the CDR3: TGTGCCAGTAGTATCCTCAGGCAGCACTCTGGAAACACCATATATTTT.

About this clone: Sequence at one end of the junction differs from germline and may be a read error. This sequence joins TRBV19 and TRBJ1-5; TRBD1 matches 8 bases. Germline loops: CDR1 LNHDA, CDR2 SQIVND (reference sequence). There are 14 residues in the CDR3. The CDR3 region is CASSLTGVNQPQNF. The DNA for the CDR3 is TGTGCCAGTAGTTTGACAGGGGTGAATCAGCCCCAGAATTTT.

The rearrangement links TRBV7-9 to TRBJ1-5; no clear D. V was pared by 3 bases and J by 7 bases, with 13 bases between. CDR1 and CDR2 from the germline V gene are SEHNR and FQNEAQ (reference sequence). The length of the CDR3 is 14 residues. The CDR3, as DNA: TGTGCCAGCAGCTTGGGCAGCCCCTACCAGCCCCAGCATTTT. Its translation is CASSLGSPYQPQHF.

This chain links TRBV9 with TRBJ2-1, with D uncertain. This CDR3 has 15 residues. CDR1 is SGDLS, CDR2 YYNGEE, per germline. With 0 bases removed from V and 0 bases from J, the gap between germline ends came to 7 bases. This CDR3 reads CASSVAGNSYNEQFF. The DNA for the CDR3 is TGTGCCAGCAGCGTAGCAGGCAACTCCTACAATGAGCAGTTCTTC.

The rearrangement uses TRBV5-1 and TRBJ2-1; TRBD1 agrees at 11 bases. Germline V lookup: CDR1 SGHRS, CDR2 YFSETQ. V shed 5 bases, J shed 7 bases, and the junction held 5 bases outside the gene matches. The CDR3 totals 14 residues. The CDR3 coding sequence is TGCGCCAGCAGACGGGACAGGGGGGATAATGAGCAGTTCTTC. Translation: CASRRDRGDNEQFF.

The J gene is TRBJ1-4, the V gene TRBV5-1; D is uncertain. The CDR3 spans 13 residues. Germline V CDR1 and CDR2: SGHRS, YFSETQ. V lost 7 bases to trimming and J lost 4 bases, with 11 bases between them. The CDR3 reads CASRRDNNEKLFF. CDR3 sequence (DNA): TGCGCCAGCCGTAGAGACAATAATGAAAAACTGTTTTTT.

The genes are TRBV28 and TRBJ1-5, with D possibly matching TRBD1 (6 bases). V lost 4 bases to trimming and J lost 2 bases, with 15 bases between them. CDR3 length: 16 residues. Germline values: CDR1 MDHEN, CDR2 SYDVKM. The CDR3 protein is CASSSSGARGNQPQHF. The CDR3 DNA follows: TGTGCCAGCAGTTCCTCAGGGGCGCGGGGCAATCAGCCCCAGCATTTT.

This chain joins TRBV19 and TRBJ2-4; 16 nucleotides line up with TRBD2. The CDR3 is made up of 18 amino acids. Germline assignment: CDR1 LNHDA and CDR2 SQIVND (reference sequence). The V gene end was trimmed by 4 bases and the J gene end by 3 bases; junction bases not matched to a gene: 6. The CDR3: CASSTGLAGGLVKNIQYF. CDR3 DNA: TGTGCCAGTAGTACGGGACTAGCGGGGGGGCTAGTCAAAAACATTCAGTACTTC.

The rearrangement uses TRBV4-1 and TRBJ1-6; unclear D gene. Germline V gene lookup returns CDR1 MGHRA and CDR2 YSYEKL. V was pared by 3 bases and J by 7 bases, with 13 bases between. This CDR3 contains 15 residues. The CDR3 DNA sequence: TGCGCCAGCAGCCAGTCGTCTACTTTGAATTCACCCCTCCACTTT. Its translation is CASSQSSTLNSPLHF.

V and J are TRBV28 and TRBJ1-5; a possible D gene is TRBD1 (5 bases). Germline V gives CDR1 MDHEN, CDR2 SYDVKM. The length of the CDR3 is 14 residues. V lost 7 bases and J 2 bases, leaving 12 bases between the germline ends. CDR3 region: CASNVEQGNQPQHF. DNA of the CDR3: TGTGCCAGCAACGTAGAACAGGGCAATCAGCCCCAGCATTTT.

This sequence joins TRBV19 and TRBJ2-1, with TRBD2 identical over 10 bases. V lost 5 bases, J lost 5 bases, and 12 bases stayed unmatched. The V gene's germline CDR1 is LNHDA and CDR2 SQIVND (reference sequence). CDR3 size: 17 residues. The CDR3 DNA is TGTGCCAGTAGTTCTTTACTAGCGGGGTGGGGGGACAATGAGCAGTTCTTC. Translation: CASSSLLAGWGDNEQFF.

The chain employs TRBV7-3 and TRBJ2-2; 16 positions agree with TRBD2. CDR3 size: 18 residues. The ends lost 0 bases at V and 7 bases at J; junction bases unmatched: 5. Germline V gene lookup returns CDR1 SGHTA and CDR2 FQGTGA. In DNA form, the CDR3 reads TGTGCCAGCAGCTTAACGGGACTAGCGGGGGGGCCAGGCGGGGAGCTGTTTTTT. Its translation: CASSLTGLAGGPGGELFF. The full variable domain, its missing parts supplied by reference TRBV7-3 and TRBJ2-2, is GAGVSQTPSNKVTEKGKYVELRCDPISGHTALYWYRQSLGQGPEFLIYFQGTGAADDSGLPNDRFFAVRPEGSVSTLKIQRTERGDSAVYLCASSLTGLAGGPGGELFFGEGSRLTVL.